This TCR beta chain is from a study of T cells after yellow fever vaccination. Germline assignment: CDR1 MNHEY and CDR2 SVGEGT. This CDR3 has 14 amino acids. Trimming at V came to 10 bases and at J to 3 bases, leaving 9 bases not matched to a gene. TCRdb itself ran the 5' RACE reads through MiXCR, one entry per CDR3 protein. The sample contains some 300,000 distinct CDR3 sequences, around 9.3% of which appear only once. This TCR came from a man aged 18 to 29 who received the YFV17D yellow fever vaccine. The source material was CD4+ T cells sorted from PBMCs, sampled 5 days after the yellow fever booster vaccination. The chain uses TRBV6-2 or TRBV6-3 and TRBJ2-4; 7 positions agree with TRBD2. In nucleotides, the CDR3 is TGTGCCATCCGAACGGGGGGAAGCAAAAACATTCAGTACTTC. This sequence encodes CAIRTGGSKNIQYF.